One T cell receptor beta chain is described in this entry. The data derive from a study of shared clonotypes between healthy human individuals. This was a deep-level run. TCRdb's table, derived via immunoSEQ multiplex PCR, lists solely in-frame clones and lacks some. The sample has about 380,000 clones; approximately 96% are singletons. Source material: memory CD8+ T cells sorted from blood. Subset here: CD45RO+ cells pooled with CCR7-negative TemRA cells. The sequence was collected from a young man in good health.

The DNA for the CDR3 is TGTGCCAGCAGCTTACGAGGACAGGGAGTCAATGAGCAGTTCTTC. Translated, it gives CASSLRGQGVNEQFF. This rearrangement joins TRBV7-9 to TRBJ2-1; the match to TRBD1 covers 8 bases. V dropped 2 bases and J dropped 6; count of bases not matched to a gene: 6. Germline lookup yields CDR1 SEHNR and CDR2 FQNEAQ (reference sequence). This CDR3 comprises 15 residues.